This T cell receptor beta chain was observed in a study of cytomegalovirus exposure and HLA in healthy donors. Study results and caveats: There were over 150 TCR beta chains listed as cytomegalovirus-associated. An analysis was carried out at a later point. It showed that HLA-associated TCR beta chains were more clonally expanded than equally common non-associated chains. TCR beta chain V- and J-gene trimming was linked, in a later analysis, to a missense variant in DCLRE1C.

The V gene's germline CDR1 is SGHRS and CDR2 YFSETQ. The CDR3 contains 16 residues. V dropped 3 bases and J dropped 1; count of bases not matched to a gene: 4. PCR was performed using 60 Vbeta and 13 Jbeta primers. Clones were read by immunoSEQ multiplex PCR, and TCRdb kept only the in-frame ones, dropping some. Among about 200,000 clones listed, about 83% were seen once. Comments on this clone: Its antigen is unidentified.

This sequence originates from a man aged 40-49 years in good health and CMV-seronegative. This chain joins TRBV5-1 and TRBJ2-2; 9 bases fit TRBD1. Sequencing was carried out using PBMCs. The CDR3 reads CASSSDRGRNTGELFF. The DNA for the CDR3 is TGCGCCAGCAGCTCGGACAGGGGTAGGAACACCGGGGAGCTGTTTTTT.